This TCR beta chain originates from a study of T cell changes during pregnancy in multiple sclerosis (dated by TCRdb to the late 2010s). For the wider study: The study examined how the T cell repertoire changed over the course of pregnancy in women with multiple sclerosis.

Receptor amplification or capture employed the immunoSEQ multiplex PCR assay. The clones in this table, taken by TCRdb from immuneACCESS, are in-frame only. Not every clone is retained; where verified, under half of the shortfall comes from an unresolved V gene, and the cause of the rest is unknown. The sample table records 60,000 to 75,000 clones; about 91% of these occur just once. The top ten hold roughly 1.5% of the sample. With respect to this clone: This receptor's antigen is unknown. No qualities accompany the bases; no much larger clone lies one base away.

The material was peripheral blood, obtained after pregnancy. The source is a female donor with multiple sclerosis, enrolled in a pregnancy study.

The sequenced DNA is TGCGCCAGCAGGGGGAGGGCTTGGTACGAGCAGTACTTC. This gives the protein CASRGRAWYEQYF. The chain was built from TRBV10-2 and TRBJ2-7, and 7 junction bases match TRBD2. Reading the germline V gene gives CDR1 WSHSY and CDR2 SAAADI. Counted from cysteine to phenylalanine, this CDR3 has 13 amino acids. Only the CDR3 DNA is retained, 39 bases long and in frame from the first base. The junction shows trimming of 6 bases on V and 4 bases on J, and the gene matches do not reach 6 bases of it.